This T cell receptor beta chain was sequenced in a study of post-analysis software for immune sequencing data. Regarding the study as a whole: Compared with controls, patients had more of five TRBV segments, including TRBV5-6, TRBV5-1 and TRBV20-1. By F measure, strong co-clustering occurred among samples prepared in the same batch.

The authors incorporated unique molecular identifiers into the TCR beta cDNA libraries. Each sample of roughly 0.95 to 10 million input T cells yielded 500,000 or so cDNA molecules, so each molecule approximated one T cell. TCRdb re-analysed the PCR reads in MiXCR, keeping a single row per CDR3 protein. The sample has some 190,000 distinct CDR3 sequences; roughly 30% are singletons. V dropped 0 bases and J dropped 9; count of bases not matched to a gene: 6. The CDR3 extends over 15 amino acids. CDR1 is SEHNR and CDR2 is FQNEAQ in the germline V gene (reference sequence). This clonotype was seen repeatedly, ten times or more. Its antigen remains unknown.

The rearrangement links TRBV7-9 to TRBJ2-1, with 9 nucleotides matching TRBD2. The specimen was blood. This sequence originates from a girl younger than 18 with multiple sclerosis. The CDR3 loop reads CASSLAPSGAGEQFF. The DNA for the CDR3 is TGTGCCAGCAGCTTAGCTCCTAGCGGGGCAGGTGAGCAGTTCTTC.